The clone carrying this T cell receptor beta chain appeared a few times. Antigen: not known. The record originates from a study of T-cell reconstitution after alpha-beta-depleted transplantation in children. Points from the study as a whole: Several patients had high TCRbeta diversity at day 60; it came from surviving recipient T cells and thymic progenitors.

Unique molecular identifiers were used in preparing the TCRbeta library. MiXCR, run by TCRdb on the PCR reads, gives a single entry per CDR3 protein. This table holds hundreds of thousands of distinct CDR3 sequences, roughly a quarter found once. Trimming pared 7 bases from V and 0 bases from J, leaving 10 bases between. This CDR3 is 14 amino acids long. In germline, CDR1 is SGHRS, CDR2 YFSETQ. The sample consisted of PBMCs, mostly from graft donor cells, taken 360 days after TCRalphabeta/CD19-depleted stem cell transplant. The V and J genes are TRBV5-1 and TRBJ2-2; possible D gene TRBD2, 6 bases. The clonotype was recovered from a female patient aged 2 to 10 who had a stem cell transplant for congenital amegakaryocytic thrombocytopenia, so the T cells may come from the graft donor. The CDR3 loop reads CASERDSNTGELFF. The CDR3 DNA reads as TGCGCCAGCGAGAGGGACTCGAACACCGGGGAGCTGTTTTTT.